This TCR beta chain came from a study of cytomegalovirus exposure and HLA in healthy donors. The CDR3 spans 16 residues. The ends were cut back, 0 bases at V and 2 bases at J, with 14 bases in the middle. Germline assignment: CDR1 SGHDT and CDR2 YYEEEE. With 60 Vbeta and 13 Jbeta primers, the PCR was carried out. TCRdb keeps only in-frame clones here, not all; method: immunoSEQ multiplex PCR. The sample consists of about 140,000 clones, 70% to 80% of them appearing once. J is TRBJ1-2 and V is TRBV5-6; maybe TRBD1 (6 bases). The sequence was collected from a man aged 30 to 45 in good health and CMV-seronegative. The specimen was PBMCs. The CDR3 sequence: CASSLVGGAANYGYTF. CDR3 bases: TGTGCCAGCAGCTTGGTGGGGGGGGCAGCGAACTATGGCTACACCTTC.